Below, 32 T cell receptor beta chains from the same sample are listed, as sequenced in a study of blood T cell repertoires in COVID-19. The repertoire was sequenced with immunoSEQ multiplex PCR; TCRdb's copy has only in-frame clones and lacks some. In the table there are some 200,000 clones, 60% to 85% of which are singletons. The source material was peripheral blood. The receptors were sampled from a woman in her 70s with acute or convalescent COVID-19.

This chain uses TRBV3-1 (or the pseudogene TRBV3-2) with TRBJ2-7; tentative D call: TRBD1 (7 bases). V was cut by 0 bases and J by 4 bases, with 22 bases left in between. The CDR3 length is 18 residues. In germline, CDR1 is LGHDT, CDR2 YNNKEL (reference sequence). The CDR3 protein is CASSQESSSGDRGYEQYF. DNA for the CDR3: TGTGCCAGCAGCCAAGAATCCTCTTCGGGGGACAGAGGATACGAGCAGTACTTC.

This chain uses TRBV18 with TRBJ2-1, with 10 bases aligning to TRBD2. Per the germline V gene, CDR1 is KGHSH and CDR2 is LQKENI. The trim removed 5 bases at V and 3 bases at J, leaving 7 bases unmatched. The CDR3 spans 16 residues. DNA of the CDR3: TGTGCCAGCTCATTCAGCGGGGGGGCCGTCTACAATGAGCAGTTCTTC. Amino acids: CASSFSGGAVYNEQFF.

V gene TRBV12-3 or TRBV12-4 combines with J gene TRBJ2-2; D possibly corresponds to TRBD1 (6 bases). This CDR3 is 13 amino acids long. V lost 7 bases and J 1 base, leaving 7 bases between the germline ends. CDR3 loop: CASKGQNTGELFF. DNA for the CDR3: TGTGCCAGCAAGGGACAGAACACCGGGGAGCTGTTTTTT.

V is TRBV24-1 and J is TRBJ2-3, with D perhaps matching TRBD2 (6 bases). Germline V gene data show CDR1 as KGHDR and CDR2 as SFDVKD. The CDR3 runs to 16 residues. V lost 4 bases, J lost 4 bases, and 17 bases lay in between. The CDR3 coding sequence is TGTGCCACCAGTGACTACCCCAGGGAGGCGGCAGATACGCAGTATTTT. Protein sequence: CATSDYPREAADTQYF.

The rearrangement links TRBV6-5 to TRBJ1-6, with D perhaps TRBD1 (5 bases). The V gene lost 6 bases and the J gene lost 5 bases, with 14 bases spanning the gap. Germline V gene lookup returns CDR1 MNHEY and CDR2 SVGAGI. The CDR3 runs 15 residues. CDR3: CASRAGGLDNSPLHF. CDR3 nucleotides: TGTGCCAGCAGGGCGGGGGGTCTAGATAATTCACCCCTCCACTTT.

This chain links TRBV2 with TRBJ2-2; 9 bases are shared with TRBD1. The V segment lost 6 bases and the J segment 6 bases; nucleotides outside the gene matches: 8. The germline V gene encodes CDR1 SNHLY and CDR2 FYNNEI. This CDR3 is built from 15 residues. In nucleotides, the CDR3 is TGTGCCAGCAGGTTCGGGACAGGGTGGGCCGGGGAGCTGTTTTTT. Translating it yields CASRFGTGWAGELFF. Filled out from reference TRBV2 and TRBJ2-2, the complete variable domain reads EPEVTQTPSHQVTQMGQEVILRCVPISNHLYFYWYRQILGQKVEFLVSFYNNEISEKSEIFDDQFSVERPDGSNFTLKIRSTKLEDSAMYFCASRFGTGWAGELFFGEGSRLTVL.

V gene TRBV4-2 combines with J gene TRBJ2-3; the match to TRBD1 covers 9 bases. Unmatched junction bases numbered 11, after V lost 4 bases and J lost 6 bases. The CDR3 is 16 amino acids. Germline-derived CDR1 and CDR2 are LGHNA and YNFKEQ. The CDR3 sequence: CASSLSGTGRSDTQYF. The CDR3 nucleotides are TGTGCCAGCAGCCTCTCGGGGACAGGGCGTTCGGATACGCAGTATTTT.

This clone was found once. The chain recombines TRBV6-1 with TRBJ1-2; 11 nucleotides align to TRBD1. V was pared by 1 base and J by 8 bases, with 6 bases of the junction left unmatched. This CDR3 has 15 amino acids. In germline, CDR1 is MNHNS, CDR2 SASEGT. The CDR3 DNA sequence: TGTGCCAGCAGTGAAGGGAGGACAGGGGGCATGGGCTACACCTTC. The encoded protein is CASSEGRTGGMGYTF.

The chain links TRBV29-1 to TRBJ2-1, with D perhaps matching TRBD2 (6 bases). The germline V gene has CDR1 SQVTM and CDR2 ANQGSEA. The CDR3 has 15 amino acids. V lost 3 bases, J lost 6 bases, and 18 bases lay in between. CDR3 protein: CSVDAPSGYLNEQFF. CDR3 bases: TGCAGCGTTGACGCCCCCAGCGGGTATCTCAATGAGCAGTTCTTC.

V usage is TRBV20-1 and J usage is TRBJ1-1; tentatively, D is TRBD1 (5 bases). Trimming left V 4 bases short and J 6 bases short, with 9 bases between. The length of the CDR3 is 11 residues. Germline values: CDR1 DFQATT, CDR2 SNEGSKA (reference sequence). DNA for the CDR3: TGCAGTGCTAACCGACAGTCTGAAGCTTTCTTT. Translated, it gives CSANRQSEAFF.

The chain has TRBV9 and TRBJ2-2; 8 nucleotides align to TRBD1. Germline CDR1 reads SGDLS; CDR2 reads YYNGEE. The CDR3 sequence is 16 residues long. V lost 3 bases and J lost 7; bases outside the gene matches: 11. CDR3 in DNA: TGTGCCAGCAGCGGACAGGGGACAGAAAGCGGCGGGGAGCTGTTTTTT. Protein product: CASSGQGTESGGELFF.

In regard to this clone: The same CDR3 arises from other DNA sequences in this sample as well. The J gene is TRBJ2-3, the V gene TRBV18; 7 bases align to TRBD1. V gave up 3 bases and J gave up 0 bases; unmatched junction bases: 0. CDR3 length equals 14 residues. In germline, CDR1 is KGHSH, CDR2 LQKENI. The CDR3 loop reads CASSPGQSTDTQYF. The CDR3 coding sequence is TGTGCCAGCTCACCGGGACAGAGCACAGATACGCAGTATTTT.

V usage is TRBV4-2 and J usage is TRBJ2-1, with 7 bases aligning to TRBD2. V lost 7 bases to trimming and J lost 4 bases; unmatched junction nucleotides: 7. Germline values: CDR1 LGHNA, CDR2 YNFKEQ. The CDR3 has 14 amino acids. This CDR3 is CASTRGGEYNEQFF. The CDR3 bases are TGTGCCAGCACCCGGGGAGGGGAATACAATGAGCAGTTCTTC.

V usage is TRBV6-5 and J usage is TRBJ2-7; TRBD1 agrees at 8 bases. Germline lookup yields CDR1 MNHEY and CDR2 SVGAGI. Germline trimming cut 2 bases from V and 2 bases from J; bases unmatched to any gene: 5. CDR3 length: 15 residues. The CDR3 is CASSYPRTGPYEQYF. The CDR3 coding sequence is TGTGCCAGCAGTTACCCGAGGACAGGGCCCTACGAGCAGTACTTC.

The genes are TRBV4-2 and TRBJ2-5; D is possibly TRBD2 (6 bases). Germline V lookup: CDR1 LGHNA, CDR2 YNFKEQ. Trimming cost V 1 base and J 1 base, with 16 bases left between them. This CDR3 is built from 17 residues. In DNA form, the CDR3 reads TGTGCCAGCAGCCAAGGAGGGACTCTCACTTCCCAAGAGACCCAGTACTTC. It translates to CASSQGGTLTSQETQYF.

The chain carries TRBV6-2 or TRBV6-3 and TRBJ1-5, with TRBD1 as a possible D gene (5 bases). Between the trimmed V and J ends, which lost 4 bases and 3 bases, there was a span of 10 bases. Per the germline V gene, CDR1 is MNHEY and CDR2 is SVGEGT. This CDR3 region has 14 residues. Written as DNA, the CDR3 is TGTGCCAGCAGTTGGGGGGGGTTCAATCAGCCCCAGCATTTT. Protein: CASSWGGFNQPQHF.

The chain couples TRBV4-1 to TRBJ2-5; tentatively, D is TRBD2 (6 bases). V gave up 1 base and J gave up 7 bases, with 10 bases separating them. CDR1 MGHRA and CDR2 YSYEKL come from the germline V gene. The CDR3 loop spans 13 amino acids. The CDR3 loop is CASSQGGVGTQYF. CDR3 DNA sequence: TGCGCCAGCAGCCAAGGGGGGGTTGGGACCCAGTACTTC.

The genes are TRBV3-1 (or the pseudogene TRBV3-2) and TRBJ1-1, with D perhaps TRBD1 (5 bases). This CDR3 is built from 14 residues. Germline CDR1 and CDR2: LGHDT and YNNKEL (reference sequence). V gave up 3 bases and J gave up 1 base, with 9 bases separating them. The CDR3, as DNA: TGTGCCAGCAGCCACTCGACAGAGAACACTGAAGCTTTCTTT. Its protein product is CASSHSTENTEAFF.

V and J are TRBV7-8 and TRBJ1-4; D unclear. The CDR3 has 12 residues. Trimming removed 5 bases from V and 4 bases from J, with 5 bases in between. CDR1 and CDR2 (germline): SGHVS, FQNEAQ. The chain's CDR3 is CASSPHNEKLFF. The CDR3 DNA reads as TGTGCCAGCAGCCCACATAATGAAAAACTGTTTTTT.

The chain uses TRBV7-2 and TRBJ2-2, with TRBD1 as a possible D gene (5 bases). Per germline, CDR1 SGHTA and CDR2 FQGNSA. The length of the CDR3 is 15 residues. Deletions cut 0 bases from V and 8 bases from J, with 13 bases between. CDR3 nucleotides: TGTGCCAGCAGCTTAGCGCTGGTTCAGGGAGGGGAGCTGTTTTTT. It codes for CASSLALVQGGELFF. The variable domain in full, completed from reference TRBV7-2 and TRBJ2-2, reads GAGVSQSPSNKVTEKGKDVELRCDPISGHTALYWYRQSLGQGLEFLIYFQGNSAPDKSGLPSDRFSAERTGGSVSTLTIQRTQQEDSAVYLCASSLALVQGGELFFGEGSRLTVL.

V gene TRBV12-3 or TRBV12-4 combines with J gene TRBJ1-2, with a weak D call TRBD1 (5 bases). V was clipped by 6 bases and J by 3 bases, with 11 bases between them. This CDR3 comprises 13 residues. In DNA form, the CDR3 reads TGTGCCAGCAGCCACCAGGGCCACTATGGCTACACCTTC. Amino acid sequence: CASSHQGHYGYTF.

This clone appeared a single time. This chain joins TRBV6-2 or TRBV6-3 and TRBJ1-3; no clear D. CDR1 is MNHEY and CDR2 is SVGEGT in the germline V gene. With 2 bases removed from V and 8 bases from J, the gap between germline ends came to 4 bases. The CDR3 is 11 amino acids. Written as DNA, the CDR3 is TGTGCCAGCAGTTACGGCCACACCATATATTTT. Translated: CASSYGHTIYF.

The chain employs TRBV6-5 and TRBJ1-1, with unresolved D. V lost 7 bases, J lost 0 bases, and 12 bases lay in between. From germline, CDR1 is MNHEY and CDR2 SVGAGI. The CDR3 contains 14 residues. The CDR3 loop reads CASTPGQMNTEAFF. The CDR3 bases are TGTGCCAGCACTCCGGGTCAGATGAACACTGAAGCTTTCTTT.

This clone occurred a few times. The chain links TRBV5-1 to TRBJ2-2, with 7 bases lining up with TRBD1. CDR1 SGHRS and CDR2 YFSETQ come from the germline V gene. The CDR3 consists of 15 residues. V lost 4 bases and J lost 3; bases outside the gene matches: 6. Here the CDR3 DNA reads TGCGCCAGCAGCCTAGACAGGGAGTACACCGGGGAGCTGTTTTTT. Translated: CASSLDREYTGELFF. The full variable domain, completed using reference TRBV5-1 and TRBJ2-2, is KAGVTQTPRYLIKTRGQQVTLSCSPISGHRSVSWYQQTPGQGLQFLFEYFSETQRNKGNFPGRFSGRQFSNSRSEMNVSTLELGDSALYLCASSLDREYTGELFFGEGSRLTVL.

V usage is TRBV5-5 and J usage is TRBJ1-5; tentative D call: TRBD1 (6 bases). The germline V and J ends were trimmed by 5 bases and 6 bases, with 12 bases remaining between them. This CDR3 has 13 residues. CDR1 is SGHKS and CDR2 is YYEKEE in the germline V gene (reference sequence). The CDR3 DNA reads TGTGCCAGCAGTGCACAGGGCGGTCAGCCCCAGCATTTT. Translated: CASSAQGGQPQHF. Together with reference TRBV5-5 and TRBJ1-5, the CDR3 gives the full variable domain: DAGVTQSPTHLIKTRGQQVTLRCSPISGHKSVSWYQQVLGQGPQFIFQYYEKEERGRGNFPDRFSARQFPNYSSELNVNALLLGDSALYLCASSAQGGQPQHFGDGTRLSIL.

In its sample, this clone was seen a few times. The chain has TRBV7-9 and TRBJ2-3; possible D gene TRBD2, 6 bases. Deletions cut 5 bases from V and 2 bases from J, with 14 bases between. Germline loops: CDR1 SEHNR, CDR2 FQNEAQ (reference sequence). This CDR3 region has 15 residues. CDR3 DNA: TGTGCCAGCAGCCCCCGGGGGTCCACCACAGATACGCAGTATTTT. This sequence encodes CASSPRGSTTDTQYF.

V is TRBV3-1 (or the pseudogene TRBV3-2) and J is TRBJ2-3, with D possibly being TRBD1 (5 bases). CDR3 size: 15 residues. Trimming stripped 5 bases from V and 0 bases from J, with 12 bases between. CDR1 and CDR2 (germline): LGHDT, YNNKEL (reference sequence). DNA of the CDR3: TGTGCCAGCAGCAGGGGCGGATTTAGCACAGATACGCAGTATTTT. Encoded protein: CASSRGGFSTDTQYF.

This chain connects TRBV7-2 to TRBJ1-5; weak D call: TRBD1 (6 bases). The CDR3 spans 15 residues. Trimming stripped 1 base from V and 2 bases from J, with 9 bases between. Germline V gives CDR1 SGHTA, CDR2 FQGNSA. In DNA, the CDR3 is TGTGCCAGCAGCTTAGAGGGGGGGCGCAATCAGCCCCAGCATTTT. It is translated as CASSLEGGRNQPQHF.

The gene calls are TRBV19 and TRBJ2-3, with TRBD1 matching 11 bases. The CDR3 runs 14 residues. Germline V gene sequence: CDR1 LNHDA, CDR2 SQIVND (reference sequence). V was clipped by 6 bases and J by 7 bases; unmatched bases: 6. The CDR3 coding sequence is TGTGCCAGTAGGGGACAGGGGGATCGAAATACGCAGTATTTT. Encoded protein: CASRGQGDRNTQYF.

The CDR3 region has the DNA TGTGCCAGCAGCCGGGACAAAAACTATGGCTACACCTTC. Protein product: CASSRDKNYGYTF. The V call is TRBV7-2, the J call TRBJ1-2, with D possibly TRBD1 on 6 matching bases. CDR1 and CDR2 from the germline V gene are SGHTA and FQGNSA. Trimming removed 5 bases at V and 2 bases at J, with 9 bases between. The CDR3 length is 13 residues.

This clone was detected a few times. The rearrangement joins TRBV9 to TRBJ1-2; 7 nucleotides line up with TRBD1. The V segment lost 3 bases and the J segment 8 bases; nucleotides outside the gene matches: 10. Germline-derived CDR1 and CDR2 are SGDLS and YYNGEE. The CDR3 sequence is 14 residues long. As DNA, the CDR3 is TGTGCCAGCAGCGACGAGGGGGCTCGAAGAGGCTACACCTTC. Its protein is CASSDEGARRGYTF.

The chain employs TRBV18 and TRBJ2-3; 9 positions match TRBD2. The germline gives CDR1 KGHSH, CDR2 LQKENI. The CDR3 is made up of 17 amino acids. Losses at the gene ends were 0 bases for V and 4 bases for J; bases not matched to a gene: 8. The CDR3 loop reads CASSPPSGTSIPDTQYF. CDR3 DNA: TGTGCCAGCTCACCACCGTCCGGGACTAGCATACCAGATACGCAGTATTTT.